This T cell receptor (beta chain) was documented in a study of cytomegalovirus exposure and HLA in healthy donors. The table lists this clone with a few counts. The antigen is undetermined. The PCR employed 60 Vbeta primers together with 13 Jbeta primers. The data were produced by immunoSEQ multiplex PCR, yet TCRdb's version contains in-frame clones alone and is incomplete. The sample contains over 150,000 clones, roughly 75% of which appear only once. Whole-study findings and limits: Roughly even sequencing depth across donors was the assumption behind the presence/absence analyses. There were about 160 TCR beta chains listed as cytomegalovirus-associated. Fewer N-insertions than the approximately 680-donor mean were reportedly shown by an Asian-associated ancestry cluster in a later analysis.

V was shortened by 1 base and J by 6 bases, with 10 bases between the two germline ends. Germline V gives CDR1 LNHDA, CDR2 SQIVND (reference sequence). CDR3 length equals 14 residues. Sequenced sample: PBMCs. The chain joins TRBV19 to TRBJ1-5; D is uncertain. This TCR derives from a male donor in good health and CMV-seronegative. The CDR3 loop is CASSIGLAPQPQHF. The CDR3, as DNA: TGTGCCAGTAGTATAGGCCTGGCCCCTCAGCCCCAGCATTTT.